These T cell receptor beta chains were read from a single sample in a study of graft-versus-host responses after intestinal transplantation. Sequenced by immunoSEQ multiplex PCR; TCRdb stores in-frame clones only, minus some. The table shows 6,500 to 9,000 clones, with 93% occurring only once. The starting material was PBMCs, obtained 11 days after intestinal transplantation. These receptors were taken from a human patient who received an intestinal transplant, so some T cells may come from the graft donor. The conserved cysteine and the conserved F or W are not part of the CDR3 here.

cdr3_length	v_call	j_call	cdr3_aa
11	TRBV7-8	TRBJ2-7	ASSPTVSYEQY
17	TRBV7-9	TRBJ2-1	ASSWRPGLAGVFSNEQF
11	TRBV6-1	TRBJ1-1	ASKETGNTEAF
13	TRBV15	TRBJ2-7	ATSREKVQPYEQY
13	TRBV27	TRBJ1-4	ASSLTGATNEKLF
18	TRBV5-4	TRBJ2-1	ASSLDSGTSGGPGYNEQF
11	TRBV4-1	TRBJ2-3	ASSQIGVDTQY
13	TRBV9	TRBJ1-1	ASGRLAARNTEAF
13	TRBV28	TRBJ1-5	ASSLLQGFNQPQH
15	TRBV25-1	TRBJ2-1	ASSDSKRGAPYNEQF
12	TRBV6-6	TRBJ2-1	ASSYLPGYNEQF
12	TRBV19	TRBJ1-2	ASQLIGNAGGYT
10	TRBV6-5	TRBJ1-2	ASRTGMEGYT
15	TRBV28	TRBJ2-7	ASSLFLGGQSSYEQY
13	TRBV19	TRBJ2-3	ASSIRRIGTDTQY
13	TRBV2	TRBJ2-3	ASNPGELPPDTQY
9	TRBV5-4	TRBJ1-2	ASSLSDGYT